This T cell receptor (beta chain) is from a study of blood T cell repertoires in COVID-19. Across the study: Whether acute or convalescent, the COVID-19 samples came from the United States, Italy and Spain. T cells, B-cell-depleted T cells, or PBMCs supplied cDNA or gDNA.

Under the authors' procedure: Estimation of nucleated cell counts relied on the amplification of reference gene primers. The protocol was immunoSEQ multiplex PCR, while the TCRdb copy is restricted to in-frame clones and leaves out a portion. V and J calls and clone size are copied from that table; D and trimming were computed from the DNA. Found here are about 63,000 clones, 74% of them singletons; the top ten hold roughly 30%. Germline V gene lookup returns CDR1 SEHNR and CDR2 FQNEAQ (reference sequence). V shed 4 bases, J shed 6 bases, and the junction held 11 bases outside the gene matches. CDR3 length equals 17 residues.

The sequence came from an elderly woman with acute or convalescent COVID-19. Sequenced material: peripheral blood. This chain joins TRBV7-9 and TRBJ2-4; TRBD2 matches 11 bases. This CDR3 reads CASSSLAGGRKGNIQYF. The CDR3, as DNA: TGTGCCAGCAGCTCTTTAGCGGGAGGGAGGAAAGGAAACATTCAGTACTTC.